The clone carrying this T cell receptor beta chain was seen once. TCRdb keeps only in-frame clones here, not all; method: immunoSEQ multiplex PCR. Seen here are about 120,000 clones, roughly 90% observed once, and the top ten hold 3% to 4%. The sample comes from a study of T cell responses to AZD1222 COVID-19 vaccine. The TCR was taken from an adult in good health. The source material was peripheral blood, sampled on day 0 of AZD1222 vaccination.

The CDR3 loop reads CASGDPSPLHF. The DNA for the CDR3 is TGTGCCAGCGGGGACCCTTCACCCCTCCACTTT. The rearrangement uses TRBV12-3 or TRBV12-4 and TRBJ1-6, with D possibly matching TRBD1 (5 bases). Trimming cost V 8 bases and J 9 bases, with 8 bases left between them. This CDR3 spans 11 amino acids.